These 18 T cell receptor beta chains originate from one sample sequenced in a study of T-cell memory formation after mild COVID-19. TCRdb used MiXCR to reprocess the 5' RACE reads, holding one entry per CDR3 protein. In the table there are a few hundred thousand distinct CDR3 sequences, about 20% of which are singletons. The material sequenced was PBMCs or a T cell subset sorted from them (not recorded which). The receptors derive from a man aged 18 to 29 who had mild COVID-19 (a few samples of this study predate the infection). Cell type and time point are not known.

This clonotype has more than one count but fewer than ten. The rearrangement joins TRBV10-3 to TRBJ1-6; D gene unclear. The CDR3 runs to 14 residues. CDR1 and CDR2 from the germline V gene are ENHRY and SYGVKD. Trimming left V 6 bases short and J 5 bases short, with 11 bases between. CDR3 in DNA: TGTGCCATCAGCGACTCTCACAATAATTCACCCCTCCACTTT. It yields the protein CAISDSHNNSPLHF.

This clonotype was recorded once. V usage is TRBV20-1 and J usage is TRBJ2-7; TRBD1 might be the D (5 bases). Germline V gene lookup returns CDR1 DFQATT and CDR2 SNEGSKA (reference sequence). V lost 2 bases and J lost 3, with 8 bases in between. This CDR3 is built from 12 residues. The CDR3 DNA sequence: TGCAGTGCTAGACAGGGATTCTACGAGCAGTACGTC. This sequence encodes CSARQGFYEQYV.

The chain links TRBV7-2 to TRBJ1-5; D is perhaps TRBD1 (5 bases). The V end lost 6 bases, the J end lost 15 bases, and 18 bases lay between the germline ends. From germline, CDR1 is SGHTA and CDR2 FQGNSA. The CDR3 runs to 12 residues. The CDR3 loop is CASSYSGTAVHF. The DNA for the CDR3 is TGTGCCAGCAGTTATTCCGGGACGGCTGTGCATTTT.

The gene calls are TRBV10-3 and TRBJ1-1, with TRBD1 matching 9 bases. Germline V lookup: CDR1 ENHRY, CDR2 SYGVKD. This CDR3 comprises 13 residues. The V and J ends lost 7 bases and 1 base, in that order; junction bases with no gene match: 1. The CDR3 DNA reads as TGTGCCATCATGGGACAGGGGAACACTGAAGCTTTCTTT. Translation gives CAIMGQGNTEAFF.

This clonotype was recorded a few times. The rearrangement joins TRBV5-1 to TRBJ2-1; a possible D gene is TRBD2 (5 bases). The CDR3 spans 14 residues. Germline V gene sequence: CDR1 SGHRS, CDR2 YFSETQ. V was trimmed by 4 bases and J by 10 bases, leaving 18 bases between them. CDR3 DNA: TGCGCCAGCAGCAGGCTAAAGGACGGCGGGGAGCAGTTCTTC. Amino acids: CASSRLKDGGEQFF.

This clonotype occurred a few times. The J gene is TRBJ2-3, the V gene TRBV12-3 or TRBV12-4; the match to TRBD2 covers 8 bases. The ends lost 5 bases at V and 2 bases at J; junction bases unmatched: 12. CDR3 length equals 17 residues. CDR3 in amino acids: CASSPGLGGRPTDTQYF. CDR3 DNA sequence: TGTGCCAGCAGTCCGGGACTAGGGGGTCGGCCCACAGATACGCAGTATTTT.

The sample holds a few counts of this clonotype. The chain is built from TRBV6-5 and TRBJ1-5; D gene ambiguous. Germline V gene data show CDR1 as MNHEY and CDR2 as SVGAGI. The V end lost 5 bases, the J end lost 0 bases, and 11 bases lay between the germline ends. The CDR3 runs to 15 residues. CDR3 DNA: TGTGCCAGCAGTGCAAACACCCGTAGCAATCAGCCCCAGCATTTT. Protein sequence: CASSANTRSNQPQHF.

Ten or more counts support this clonotype. This rearrangement joins TRBV2 to TRBJ1-1; TRBD1 is a possible D gene (6 bases). This CDR3 spans 14 amino acids. The V end was cut by 6 bases, the J end by 0 bases, with 11 bases between. Looked up from germline, CDR1 is SNHLY and CDR2 is FYNNEI. CDR3 sequence: CASSRDIMNTEAFF. CDR3 DNA: TGTGCCAGCAGCAGGGACATCATGAACACTGAAGCTTTCTTT.

This clonotype came up a few times. The chain uses TRBV18 and TRBJ2-7; 11 nucleotides line up with TRBD1. Germline V gene lookup returns CDR1 KGHSH and CDR2 LQKENI. The CDR3 sequence is 13 residues long. J was trimmed by 6 bases and V by 4 bases; bases with no gene match: 2. The CDR3: CASSRTGGGEQYV. The DNA of the CDR3 is TGTGCCAGCTCACGGACAGGGGGCGGCGAGCAGTACGTC.

CDR3 sequence: CATSGNTGELFF. The CDR3 DNA sequence: TGTGCCACCTCAGGGAACACCGGGGAGCTGTTTTTT. The gene calls are TRBV15 and TRBJ2-2; D is uncertain. The CDR3 is 12 amino acids. Per germline, CDR1 LNHNV and CDR2 YYDKDF (reference sequence). Trimming stripped 8 bases from V and 1 base from J, with 5 bases between.

This clonotype has a handful of counts. The chain has TRBV10-3 and TRBJ2-5; TRBD1 agrees at 11 bases. The J segment lost 4 bases and the V segment lost 5 bases, leaving 3 bases of the junction unmatched. This CDR3 spans 14 amino acids. Germline CDR1 and CDR2: ENHRY and SYGVKD. The CDR3 spells CAISLGTGGETQYF. The CDR3, as DNA: TGTGCCATCAGTCTCGGGACAGGGGGAGAGACCCAGTACTTC.

In this sample, this clonotype turned up a few times. This chain uses TRBV7-6 with TRBJ2-6; either TRBD1 or TRBD2 may supply D (5 bases each). Germline loops: CDR1 SGHVS, CDR2 FNYEAQ. The CDR3 extends over 15 amino acids. The germline V and J ends were trimmed by 1 base and 8 bases, with 12 bases remaining between them. The CDR3 reads CASSLDLGVTNVLTF. DNA of the CDR3: TGTGCCAGCAGCTTAGATCTGGGGGTCACCAACGTCCTGACTTTC.

This clonotype has just one count. The chain couples TRBV5-1 to TRBJ2-1, with D perhaps given as TRBD1 or TRBD2 (6 bases each). Trimming left V 10 bases short and J 8 bases short, with 22 bases between. The V gene's germline CDR1 is SGHRS and CDR2 YFSETQ. This CDR3 has 14 amino acids. CDR3 sequence reads: CASSRGGARDEQFF. CDR3 nucleotide sequence: TGCGCCTCCTCCAGGGGCGGGGCGAGGGATGAGCAGTTCTTC.

This clonotype occurred a few times. This chain links TRBV4-3 with TRBJ2-1, with 8 bases lining up with TRBD2. Germline V CDR1 and CDR2: LGHNA, YSLEER. This CDR3 is built from 16 residues. V lost 0 bases, J lost 4 bases, and 5 bases stayed unmatched. The CDR3 is CASSQDTGGSYNEQFF. The CDR3 bases are TGCGCCAGCAGCCAAGATACGGGGGGGTCTTACAATGAGCAGTTCTTC.

This rearrangement joins TRBV20-1 to TRBJ1-1; D is unclear. The CDR3 extends over 13 amino acids. The germline gives CDR1 DFQATT, CDR2 SNEGSKA (reference sequence). Between the trimmed V and J ends, which lost 4 bases and 1 base, there was a span of 10 bases. The CDR3 nucleotides are TGCAGTGCTACGAGGGTCGAGAACACTGAAGCTTTCTTT. Translation: CSATRVENTEAFF.

This clonotype was found a few times. The rearrangement joins TRBV7-3 to TRBJ2-2, with D possibly TRBD2 on 6 matching bases. This CDR3 comprises 15 residues. Germline values: CDR1 SGHTA, CDR2 FQGTGA. V was cut by 6 bases and J by 3 bases, with 14 bases left in between. The CDR3 region is CASRTGTGDTGELFF. DNA for the CDR3: TGTGCCAGCAGAACCGGGACTGGAGACACCGGGGAGCTGTTTTTT.

This clonotype was picked up a small number of times. The chain combines TRBV4-3 with TRBJ2-1; weak D call: TRBD2 (5 bases). The ends were cut back, 0 bases at V and 7 bases at J, with 19 bases in the middle. The CDR3 is 17 residues long. Germline CDR1 LGHNA, CDR2 YSLEER. The CDR3 nucleotides read TGCGCCAGCAGCCAAGACCTTCAGGCGGGCTGGAGAAATGAGCAGTTCTTC. Protein sequence: CASSQDLQAGWRNEQFF.

This clonotype has more than one count but fewer than ten. The gene calls are TRBV6-2 or TRBV6-3 and TRBJ2-3; no clear D gene. This CDR3 comprises 12 residues. V lost 8 bases and J 2 bases, leaving 8 bases between the germline ends. Germline values: CDR1 MNHEY, CDR2 SVGEGT. CDR3 region: CASALFTDTQYF. CDR3 nucleotide sequence: TGTGCCAGCGCCCTATTCACAGATACGCAGTATTTT.